The 7 T cell receptor beta chains below all came from one sample that was sequenced in a study of T-cell memory formation after mild COVID-19. One entry per CDR3 protein, called by TCRdb with MiXCR from the 5' RACE reads. The top ten hold 40% of the sample, which has 85,000 to 130,000 distinct CDR3 sequences, more than 9.5% seen once. Sequencing was carried out using PBMCs or a T cell subset sorted from them (not recorded which). These receptors were obtained from a young man who had mild COVID-19 (a few samples of this study predate the infection). Cell type and time point are not known.

V and J are TRBV6-2 or TRBV6-3 and TRBJ2-7; D gene uncertain. Germline CDR1 is MNHEY and CDR2 is SVGEGT. Between the trimmed V and J ends, which lost 1 base and 3 bases, there was a span of 7 bases. The CDR3 loop spans 13 amino acids. CDR3 sequence reads: CASSYYPLYEQYF. The DNA of the CDR3 is TGTGCCAGCAGTTACTATCCCCTCTACGAGCAGTACTTC.

The V gene is TRBV9, the J gene TRBJ2-5; D is perhaps TRBD1 (6 bases). V was trimmed by 3 bases and J by 5 bases, leaving 14 bases between them. The CDR3 totals 14 residues. Germline V gene sequence: CDR1 SGDLS, CDR2 YYNGEE. CDR3 sequence reads: CASSEPDRRETQYF. The CDR3 DNA follows: TGTGCCAGCAGCGAGCCCGACAGGCGGGAGACCCAGTACTTC. The entire variable domain, with the rest obtained from reference TRBV9 and TRBJ2-5, is as follows: DSGVTQTPKHLITATGQRVTLRCSPRSGDLSVYWYQQSLDQGLQFLIQYYNGEERAKGNILERFSAQQFPDLHSELNLSSLELGDSALYFCASSEPDRRETQYFGPGTRLLVL.

This clonotype has only a few counts. V usage is TRBV7-9 and J usage is TRBJ2-7; D is tentatively TRBD1 or TRBD2 (6 bases each). The CDR3 runs 15 residues. Germline V CDR1 and CDR2: SEHNR, FQNEAQ (reference sequence). V lost 4 bases to trimming and J lost 7 bases, with 20 bases between them. CDR3 nucleotide sequence: TGTGCCAGCAGCTCCCTGGAGGGGGGACGGATGGAGCAGTACTTC. This translates into CASSSLEGGRMEQYF.

This clonotype was picked up a small number of times. This chain links TRBV7-9 with TRBJ1-1; 8 bases are shared with TRBD1. The V gene end was trimmed by 6 bases and the J gene end by 10 bases; junction bases not matched to a gene: 13. This CDR3 region has 14 residues. Germline CDR1 is SEHNR and CDR2 is FQNEAQ (reference sequence). CDR3 loop: CASSQTTGVIGAFF. For the CDR3, the DNA is TGTGCCAGCAGTCAGACGACAGGGGTGATCGGAGCTTTCTTT.

This clonotype turned up a few times. The V call is TRBV7-9, the J call TRBJ1-6; no firm D call. There are 16 residues in the CDR3. The ends were cut back, 3 bases at V and 7 bases at J, with 16 bases in the middle. The germline CDR1 and CDR2 sequences are SEHNR and FQNEAQ (reference sequence). The CDR3 here is CASSLSNSVSNSPLHF. The CDR3 coding sequence is TGTGCCAGCAGCTTGTCTAATAGCGTTTCGAATTCACCCCTCCACTTT.

This clonotype was seen more than once but under ten times. The rearrangement uses TRBV4-2 and TRBJ2-5; 9 nucleotides align to TRBD2. Germline V gene lookup returns CDR1 LGHNA and CDR2 YNFKEQ. Trimming removed 1 base from V and 4 bases from J; junction bases left unmatched: 4. The CDR3 spans 15 residues. CDR3 amino acids: CASSQGTSEGETQYF. For the CDR3, the DNA is TGTGCCAGCAGCCAAGGGACTAGCGAGGGAGAGACCCAGTACTTC.

This clonotype was seen a few times. V usage is TRBV9 and J usage is TRBJ2-1; no reliable D call. Trimming pared 2 bases from V and 5 bases from J, leaving 14 bases between. In germline, CDR1 is SGDLS, CDR2 YYNGEE. There are 15 residues in the CDR3. The CDR3 nucleotides read TGTGCCAGCAGCGTGTCCCAGGCTCTTGACAATGAGCAGTTCTTC. Its translation is CASSVSQALDNEQFF.